This T cell receptor (beta chain) was captured by sequencing in a study of T cells in Graves' hyperthyroidism and ophthalmopathy (dated by TCRdb to between 2018 and 2021). Regarding the study in general: Peripheral blood was collected at initial diagnosis, before any treatment. Thyroid tissue and blood T-cell repertoires from more than 5 Graves' hyperthyroidism patients were also compared in the study. To identify TCR V-J signatures that set the groups apart, the researchers used a discovery cohort of 100 patients, made up of 43 with Graves' ophthalmopathy and 57 with stable Graves' hyperthyroidism. Prospective prediction of ophthalmopathy was tested in an independent validation cohort consisting of 18 hyperthyroidism patients and around 16 patients who later progressed to ophthalmopathy. According to the paper, TCR Vbeta CDR3 sequencing was carried out on 135 peripheral blood samples, which came from 40 to 45 ophthalmopathy, under 80 hyperthyroidism and approximately 17 progressor patients. The approximately 90 discovery patients were divided at random into training and test sets in a 7:3 ratio. Following sampling, methimazole starting at 30 mg daily was given to hyperthyroidism patients, and high-dose intravenous methylprednisolone was given to ophthalmopathy patients. Results and caveats for the whole study, not just this receptor: Blood samples also contained most of the expanded thyroid clonotypes (frequency above 0.001), which suggests that blood repertoires may reflect thyroid immune responses. In validation, the model predicted progression to ophthalmopathy a median of about 6.5 months before onset, with roughly 68% sensitivity and more than 72% specificity. A model built on a 13 V-J signature distinguished ophthalmopathy from stable hyperthyroidism, reaching approximately 89% sensitivity and around 81% specificity in cross-validation and 80%/75% in testing. No statistical method was used to fix the sample size in advance, and group allocation was not hidden from the investigators.

A patient counted as having stable Graves' hyperthyroidism if no progression to ophthalmopathy occurred over 18 months of follow-up. The hyperthyroidism patients were between 18 and 65 years old and newly diagnosed, with a disease duration of less than 2 months. Patients with uncontrolled infections, other autoimmune diseases, pregnancy or lactation were excluded. Clinical symptoms, serum thyroxine and TRAb, thyroid ultrasound, and orbital computed tomography formed the basis for the diagnoses. PBMCs were isolated from about 9.2 ml of fresh peripheral blood by Ficoll-Paque density gradient centrifugation. Trizol reagent was used to extract total RNA, and RNA quality was then checked on an Agilent 2100 Bioanalyzer. Remarks on this clonotype: It lacks a known antigen. One base away there is no much larger clone; base qualities are not given.

Here V drops 3 bases and J drops 3 bases, and the junction holds 0 bases not matched to any gene. Sequences SGHRS (CDR1) and YFSETQ (CDR2) are obtained from the germline V gene. The CDR3 numbers 13 residues from cysteine through phenylalanine. Only the CDR3 region is kept as DNA, spanning 39 bases read in frame from base 1. Amplification of TCR beta CDR3 regions was carried out from RNA transcripts. For the first round of RT-PCR on the TCR CDR3, the HTBI primer set was used together with the Qiagen OneStep RT-PCR kit. Libraries were constructed in a second round of multiplex PCR, after which size selection and purification were carried out. Paired-end sequencing of the libraries was performed with 100 bp reads on an Illumina HiSeq2000. Per the source publication's procedure: Raw data were processed with SOAPnuke, discarding reads with adapters, uncalled bases, mean Phred below 15, or no exact constant-primer or identifier match. COPE v1.2.5 was used to merge high-quality paired reads, and clonotypes were defined as unique nucleotide sequences. MiTCR v1.1 was used to align clonotypes to the IMGT TRBV, TRBD and TRBJ reference segments. The analysis included only V-J combinations with a frequency above 0.0001, which together covered approximately 99% of the repertoires. The TCS score was defined as the ratio of F50 (clonal expansion) to E x V (chaos), calculated using BLOSUM62-based TCRdist between CDR3 peptides within each V-J. Welch's t-statistics and random forest reduced around 510 V-J features to 13, which were used in a naive Bayes classifier (R e1071). Using fastp trimming at Q25 and MiXCR clonotype assembly, TCRdb reanalyzed the public sequencing data and kept in-frame beta chains. Rows with one shared CDR3 protein collapse into an entry with the most common genes and DNA. The authors' filters were not applied to this entry. The sample table lists over 200,000 distinct CDR3 sequences, approximately 17% of them with a count of one. The top ten clones comprise 50% of the sample.

Sequencing used blood. This chain is built from TRBV5-1 and TRBJ2-7; 10 of the junction bases match TRBD2. This TCR came from a man between 50 and 59 years old with Graves' hyperthyroidism. The CDR3 region has the sequence CASSWTSGYEQYF. The sequenced DNA: TGCGCCAGCAGCTGGACTAGCGGCTACGAGCAGTACTTC.